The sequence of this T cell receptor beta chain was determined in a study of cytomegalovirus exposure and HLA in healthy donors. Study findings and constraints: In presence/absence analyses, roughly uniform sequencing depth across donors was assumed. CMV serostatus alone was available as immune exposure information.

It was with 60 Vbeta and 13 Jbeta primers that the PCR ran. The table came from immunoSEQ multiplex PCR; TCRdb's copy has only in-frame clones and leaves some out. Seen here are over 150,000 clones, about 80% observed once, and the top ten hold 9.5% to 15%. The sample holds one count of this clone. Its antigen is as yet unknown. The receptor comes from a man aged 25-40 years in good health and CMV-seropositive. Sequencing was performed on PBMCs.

For the CDR3, the DNA is TGTGCCATCAGTGGGGAACCGAGACTAGCGGGAGGGCGGTACAATGAGCAGTTCTTC. This codes for CAISGEPRLAGGRYNEQFF. V and J are TRBV10-3 and TRBJ2-1; 14 positions match TRBD2. CDR1 ENHRY and CDR2 SYGVKD come from the germline V gene. With V trimmed by 4 bases and J by 4 bases, 12 bases remained unmatched. CDR3 length: 19 residues.